These T cell receptor beta chains were read from a single sample in a study of blood T cell repertoires in COVID-19. The method was immunoSEQ multiplex PCR; TCRdb's version includes in-frame clones alone and lacks a portion of them. The sample lists nearly 350,000 clones, about four fifths occurring once. Source material: peripheral blood. The receptors were gathered from a man aged 25 to 45 with active or convalescent COVID-19. CDR3s include the opening cysteine and the closing phenylalanine or tryptophan. D genes are given only for firm matches. The size entry is marked missing in some rows and otherwise reads once, few, many or a size class.

size: few; V: TRBV29-1; D: -; J: TRBJ1-4; DNA: TGCAGCGTAAACAGGGAGGGTGAAAAACTGTTTTTT; CDR3: CSVNREGEKLFF
size: -; V: TRBV28; D: TRBD2; J: TRBJ2-3; DNA: TGTGCCAGCAGTTCTAGCGGGGCTAGCACAGATACGCAGTATTTT; CDR3: CASSSSGASTDTQYF
size: once; V: TRBV5-1; D: TRBD2; J: TRBJ2-4; DNA: TGCGCCAGCAGCTTGCCTAGCGGGGGAAACATTCAGTACTTC; CDR3: CASSLPSGGNIQYF
size: few; V: TRBV7-2; D: -; J: TRBJ1-4; DNA: TGTGCCAGCAGTTCAGGGGCCTGGGGTGAAAAACTGTTTTTT; CDR3: CASSSGAWGEKLFF
size: few; V: TRBV19; D: -; J: TRBJ1-3; DNA: TGTGCCAGTAGTATCTTCCAGGTCTCTGGAAACACCATATATTTT; CDR3: CASSIFQVSGNTIYF
size: -; V: TRBV7-2; D: TRBD1; J: TRBJ1-1; DNA: TGTGCCATCCCCGGGACAGCGAACACTGAAGCTTTCTTT; CDR3: CAIPGTANTEAFF
size: many; V: TRBV9; D: TRBD1; J: TRBJ1-4; DNA: TGTGCCAGCAGCCCTCCGGACAGGGGAGATGAAAAACTGTTTTTT; CDR3: CASSPPDRGDEKLFF
size: -; V: TRBV5-5; D: -; J: TRBJ1-5; DNA: TGTGCCAGCAGCTCGGGGGATCAGCCCCAGCATTTT; CDR3: CASSSGDQPQHF
size: -; V: TRBV27; D: -; J: TRBJ1-3; DNA: TGTGCCAGCAGCGAACAGGGTCAAAACACCATATATTTT; CDR3: CASSEQGQNTIYF
size: -; V: TRBV9; D: -; J: TRBJ1-2; DNA: TGTGCCAGCAGCGTACAGCGGGATGGCTACACCTTC; CDR3: CASSVQRDGYTF
size: -; V: TRBV29-1; D: TRBD2; J: TRBJ2-3; DNA: TGCAGCGTTGAACTAGCGGGCGGAAGAGATACGCAGTATTTT; CDR3: CSVELAGGRDTQYF
size: -; V: TRBV7-7; D: -; J: TRBJ2-2; DNA: TGTGCCAGCAGCTTTCGAGGGACCGGGGAGCTGTTTTTT; CDR3: CASSFRGTGELFF
size: -; V: TRBV15; D: TRBD1; J: TRBJ2-7; DNA: TGTGCCACCAGCAGAGAGGGACAGGGCCTTGGAGAGCAGTACTTC; CDR3: CATSREGQGLGEQYF
size: -; V: TRBV19; D: TRBD1; J: TRBJ2-3; DNA: TGTGCCAGTAGTACCCGGGACAGGAGACTTTTTAGCACAGATACGCAGTATTTT; CDR3: CASSTRDRRLFSTDTQYF
size: -; V: TRBV19; D: -; J: TRBJ1-2; DNA: TGTGCCAGTAGTATGGTGCTAGGGGCCTATGGCTACACCTTC; CDR3: CASSMVLGAYGYTF
size: -; V: TRBV6-5; D: TRBD2; J: TRBJ2-3; DNA: TGTGCCAGCAGTTACCCGGGACTAGCCGGAGATACGCAGTATTTT; CDR3: CASSYPGLAGDTQYF
size: -; V: TRBV28; D: -; J: TRBJ1-1; DNA: TGTGCCAGCAGTCCGGGGTTGACGGCTGAAGCTTTCTTT; CDR3: CASSPGLTAEAFF
size: -; V: TRBV6-6; D: -; J: TRBJ1-5; DNA: TGTGCCAGCAGTTACGGACAGCCCAATCAGCCCCAGCATTTT; CDR3: CASSYGQPNQPQHF
size: -; V: TRBV19; D: -; J: TRBJ1-1; DNA: TGTGCCAGTAGTCGACAGGTGTTGAGCAACAACACTGAAGCTTTCTTT; CDR3: CASSRQVLSNNTEAFF
size: -; V: TRBV4-1; D: TRBD1; J: TRBJ2-7; DNA: TGCGCCAGCAGCCAAACAGGGGTCAGCGAGCAGTACTTC; CDR3: CASSQTGVSEQYF
size: few; V: TRBV7-9; D: -; J: TRBJ2-7; DNA: TGTGCCAGCAGCCCCGGACAGACCTACGAGCAGTACTTC; CDR3: CASSPGQTYEQYF
size: -; V: TRBV4-2; D: -; J: TRBJ2-1; DNA: TGTGCCAGCAGCCCTCGGGCTAGCTGGGGTGAGCAGTTCTTC; CDR3: CASSPRASWGEQFF
size: -; V: TRBV10-3; D: TRBD1; J: TRBJ1-5; DNA: TGTGCCATCAGTTCACCGGGACAGGGGAATCAGCCCCAGCATTTT; CDR3: CAISSPGQGNQPQHF
size: -; V: TRBV4-3; D: TRBD1; J: TRBJ2-7; DNA: TGCGCCAGCAGCGTGGTGGGACAGGATCCCAAGCAGTACTTC; CDR3: CASSVVGQDPKQYF
size: -; V: TRBV6-1; D: -; J: TRBJ1-4; DNA: TGTGCCAGCAGTGACAGGGGTGGCGATGAAAAACTGTTTTTT; CDR3: CASSDRGGDEKLFF
size: -; V: TRBV15; D: TRBD2; J: TRBJ2-7; DNA: TGTGCCACCAGCAGAGGGGGAACTAGCGACGAGCAGTACTTC; CDR3: CATSRGGTSDEQYF
size: -; V: TRBV4-3; D: -; J: TRBJ1-2; DNA: TGCGCCAGCAGCCAAGCCAGGGCAAACTATGGCTACACCTTC; CDR3: CASSQARANYGYTF
size: once; V: TRBV28; D: -; J: TRBJ2-2; DNA: TGTGCCAGCAGTTTTGTTGTCTGGGCTAGCCCAACCGGGGAGCTGTTTTTT; CDR3: CASSFVVWASPTGELFF
size: -; V: TRBV11-2; D: TRBD2; J: TRBJ2-7; DNA: TGTGCCAGCAGTCCCGGGAGGTACTCCTACGAGCAGTACTTC; CDR3: CASSPGRYSYEQYF
size: -; V: TRBV6-5; D: -; J: TRBJ1-2; DNA: TGTGCCAGCAGCCCCGCAGGGAACTATGGCTACACCTTC; CDR3: CASSPAGNYGYTF
size: -; V: TRBV13; D: -; J: TRBJ2-7; DNA: TGTGCCAGCAGCCGCCGGGGAAGCGGTTCCTACGAGCAGTACTTC; CDR3: CASSRRGSGSYEQYF
size: many; V: TRBV30; D: TRBD2; J: TRBJ2-5; DNA: TGTGCCTGGGGGACTAGCGGGCAAGAGACCCAGTACTTC; CDR3: CAWGTSGQETQYF
size: -; V: TRBV11-2; D: -; J: TRBJ1-1; DNA: TGTGCCAGCAGCTTAATAGTTGAGGGCACTGAAGCTTTCTTT; CDR3: CASSLIVEGTEAFF
size: few; V: TRBV7-2; D: -; J: TRBJ2-1; DNA: TGTGCCAGCAGCTTAGCGGGAGGCCCAATACTGAATGAGCAGTTCTTC; CDR3: CASSLAGGPILNEQFF
size: -; V: TRBV18; D: TRBD2; J: TRBJ2-7; DNA: TGTGCCAGCTCACCTACTAGCGGGATACTCTACGAGCAGTACTTC; CDR3: CASSPTSGILYEQYF
size: -; V: TRBV7-2; D: TRBD2; J: TRBJ2-1; DNA: TGTGCCAGCGGCGGGAGCGGGAGGACCTCCTACAATGAGCAGTTCTTC; CDR3: CASGGSGRTSYNEQFF
size: -; V: TRBV7-2; D: TRBD1; J: TRBJ2-7; DNA: TGTGCCAGCAGCTTTACCCCCGGGACAGACTCCTACGAGCAGTACTTC; CDR3: CASSFTPGTDSYEQYF
size: -; V: TRBV6-6; D: -; J: TRBJ1-2; DNA: TGTGCCAGCAGTTACGGGGGCGTCGACTATGGCTACACCTTC; CDR3: CASSYGGVDYGYTF
size: -; V: TRBV27; D: -; J: TRBJ1-2; DNA: TGTGCCAGCAGTTACCGGACACCCCAGGGTGGCTACACCTTC; CDR3: CASSYRTPQGGYTF
size: -; V: TRBV7-9; D: -; J: TRBJ1-6; DNA: TGTGCCAGCCGCTCGGGGGTGGATAATTCACCCCTCCACTTT; CDR3: CASRSGVDNSPLHF
size: -; V: TRBV7-9; D: -; J: TRBJ2-1; DNA: TGTGCCAGCAGCTTAGTAACAGGCCTGAGCTCCTACAATGAGCAGTTCTTC; CDR3: CASSLVTGLSSYNEQFF
size: -; V: TRBV30; D: -; J: TRBJ1-3; DNA: TGTGCCTGGAGTCCCCCTCGCGGACAGAGATTATCTGGAAACACCATATATTTT; CDR3: CAWSPPRGQRLSGNTIYF
size: few; V: TRBV28; D: -; J: TRBJ1-1; DNA: TGTGCCAGCAGTTTAGGGCCCTCGGGGGGTTTCTTT; CDR3: CASSLGPSGGFF
size: -; V: TRBV2; D: -; J: TRBJ2-2; DNA: TGTGCCAGCAGGAGGCACACGAACACCGGGGAGCTGTTTTTT; CDR3: CASRRHTNTGELFF
size: once; V: TRBV2; D: -; J: TRBJ2-7; DNA: TGTGCCAGCAGTGCGGTGGTTGAGCAGTACTTC; CDR3: CASSAVVEQYF
size: -; V: TRBV4-1; D: -; J: TRBJ1-6; DNA: TGCGCCAGCAGCCAAGATGTGCCCCTACGGAATTCACCCCTCCACTTT; CDR3: CASSQDVPLRNSPLHF
size: -; V: TRBV6-5; D: TRBD2; J: TRBJ2-1; DNA: TGTGCCAGCAGTTCCAAACTAGCGGGGGCAAACAATGAGCAGTTCTTC; CDR3: CASSSKLAGANNEQFF
size: -; V: TRBV9; D: -; J: TRBJ2-2; DNA: TGTGCCAGCAGCGACACTAGCACAACCGGGGAGCTGTTTTTT; CDR3: CASSDTSTTGELFF